The 26 T cell receptor beta chains in this list originate from one sample, sequenced in a study of shared clonotypes between healthy human individuals (dated by TCRdb to the early 2020s). The library was made by the immunoSEQ multiplex PCR assay. The table comes from immuneACCESS by way of TCRdb, which keeps in-frame sequences with V and J called. Part of the clones is missing from these tables; in studies checked, under half for an unresolved V gene and the rest for unknown reasons. The sample yields a few million clones; around 94% were counted once. Under 0.15% of the sample lies in the top ten. Sequences were obtained from naive CD4+ T cells sorted from blood. The label giving this sample's cell subset or site can be read as: CD45RA+ positively selected. The receptors were gathered from a man between 18 and 29 years old in good health.

The chain combines TRBV7-8 with TRBJ1-5, with a possible D match to TRBD1 (5 bases). The CDR3 spans 16 residues. CDR1 and CDR2 (germline): SGHVS, FQNEAQ. The V end was cut by 1 base, the J end by 6 bases, with 16 bases between. The CDR3 here is CASSLGSEGKGQPQHF. The CDR3 DNA reads TGTGCCAGCAGCTTAGGGTCTGAGGGGAAAGGTCAGCCCCAGCATTTT.

The V call is TRBV9, the J call TRBJ2-1, with TRBD2 matching 12 bases. The CDR3 is 16 residues long. Trimming cost V 4 bases and J 4 bases; bases outside gene matches: 6. CDR1 and CDR2 from the germline V gene are SGDLS and YYNGEE. The CDR3 coding sequence is TGTGCCAGCAGCACGCTAGCGGGGGGGTATTACAATGAGCAGTTCTTC. Amino acid sequence: CASSTLAGGYYNEQFF. The entire variable domain, with the rest obtained from reference TRBV9 and TRBJ2-1, is as follows: DSGVTQTPKHLITATGQRVTLRCSPRSGDLSVYWYQQSLDQGLQFLIQYYNGEERAKGNILERFSAQQFPDLHSELNLSSLELGDSALYFCASSTLAGGYYNEQFFGPGTRLTVL.

V and J are TRBV7-6 and TRBJ1-4, with TRBD1 matching 9 bases. V lost 2 bases to trimming and J lost 7 bases; unmatched junction nucleotides: 5. Germline values: CDR1 SGHVS, CDR2 FNYEAQ. The CDR3 has 15 amino acids. As DNA, the CDR3 is TGTGCCAGCAGCTTACTACAGGGGGCCGGTGAAAAACTGTTTTTT. This sequence encodes CASSLLQGAGEKLFF.

The chain carries TRBV5-6 and TRBJ1-2, with a weak D call TRBD1 (6 bases). The CDR3 extends over 17 amino acids. V lost 0 bases and J lost 1, with 16 bases in between. CDR1 SGHDT and CDR2 YYEEEE come from the germline V gene. This CDR3 is CASSLAWDTDFNYGYTF. The CDR3 nucleotides read TGTGCCAGCAGCTTGGCTTGGGACACGGACTTTAACTATGGCTACACCTTC.

The genes are TRBV5-6 and TRBJ2-3; possible D gene TRBD1, 5 bases. This CDR3 has 14 residues. Germline V gene lookup returns CDR1 SGHDT and CDR2 YYEEEE. V lost 2 bases and J lost 5, with 12 bases in between. Written as DNA, the CDR3 is TGTGCCAGCAGCTTAGGACCGCAGGGAGATACGCAGTATTTT. As protein: CASSLGPQGDTQYF.

The J gene is TRBJ1-1, the V gene TRBV5-1; 8 bases are shared with TRBD1. V shed 0 bases and J 8 bases; nucleotides not matched to a gene: 6. CDR1 and CDR2 (germline): SGHRS, YFSETQ. This CDR3 is built from 14 residues. In DNA form, the CDR3 reads TGCGCCAGCAGCTTGGGGACAGGGATACCGGAAGCTTTCTTT. Translating it yields CASSLGTGIPEAFF.

This clone was detected only once. The chain couples TRBV27 to TRBJ2-5; the D gene could be TRBD1 or TRBD2 (5 bases each). CDR3 length: 13 residues. V dropped 3 bases and J dropped 5 bases, with 10 bases sitting between them. CDR1 MNHEY and CDR2 SMNVEV come from the germline V gene (reference sequence). The chain's CDR3 is CASSFRWDETQYF. CDR3 DNA: TGTGCCAGCAGTTTTCGGTGGGACGAGACCCAGTACTTC.

This sequence joins TRBV2 and TRBJ1-1; D ambiguous. This CDR3 is built from 12 residues. Germline-derived CDR1 and CDR2 are SNHLY and FYNNEI. Deletions cut 6 bases from V and 5 bases from J, with 10 bases between. The CDR3 loop is CASSVEVTEAFF. CDR3 in DNA: TGTGCCAGCAGCGTCGAGGTGACTGAAGCTTTCTTT.

The chain carries TRBV19 and TRBJ2-1; D is perhaps TRBD1 (6 bases). CDR1 is LNHDA and CDR2 is SQIVND in the germline V gene (reference sequence). The V gene lost 4 bases and the J gene lost 0 bases, with 10 bases spanning the gap. The CDR3 is 15 residues long. The CDR3 nucleotides are TGTGCCAGTAGTACCCAGGACAGCTCCTACAATGAGCAGTTCTTC. Translating gives CASSTQDSSYNEQFF.

The rearrangement joins TRBV7-8 to TRBJ2-1; no clear D gene. The CDR3 is made up of 12 amino acids. CDR1 is SGHVS and CDR2 is FQNEAQ in the germline V gene. The V end was cut by 1 base, the J end by 9 bases, with 7 bases between. CDR3 in DNA: TGTGCCAGCAGCTTAGTTTCGGGTGAGCAGTTCTTC. This gives the protein CASSLVSGEQFF.

V gene TRBV18 combines with J gene TRBJ1-2; no firm D call. Trimming pared 0 bases from V and 4 bases from J, leaving 9 bases between. CDR1 is KGHSH, CDR2 LQKENI, per germline. The CDR3 is 14 amino acids. The CDR3 is CASSPPGLIYGYTF. CDR3 DNA sequence: TGTGCCAGCTCACCACCGGGCCTGATCTATGGCTACACCTTC.

The rearrangement links TRBV30 to TRBJ1-1; D remains unclear. The V gene's germline CDR1 is GTSNPN and CDR2 SVGIG (reference sequence). The CDR3 consists of 14 residues. Trimming left V 4 bases short and J 0 bases short, with 12 bases between. CDR3 DNA sequence: TGTGCCTGGAAAGCCGGACTCTTGAACACTGAAGCTTTCTTT. It encodes CAWKAGLLNTEAFF.

This clone has just one count. V usage is TRBV27 and J usage is TRBJ2-1; 11 bases are a match to TRBD2. The CDR3 is 19 amino acids. Germline loops: CDR1 MNHEY, CDR2 SMNVEV (reference sequence). V shed 3 bases, J shed 5 bases, and the junction held 15 bases outside the gene matches. The CDR3 DNA is TGTGCCAGCAGTTTGAGGCGGCAGCTAGCGGGAGGAGTAGACAATGAGCAGTTCTTC. It specifies CASSLRRQLAGGVDNEQFF.

The chain is built from TRBV2 and TRBJ1-2; D gene unclear. CDR1 and CDR2 (germline): SNHLY, FYNNEI. The CDR3 has 13 residues. V lost 5 bases to trimming and J lost 4 bases, with 11 bases between them. CDR3 region: CASSREMGYGYTF. The CDR3 DNA is TGTGCCAGCAGTCGGGAGATGGGCTATGGCTACACCTTC.

V is TRBV19 and J is TRBJ1-1; 8 nucleotides line up with TRBD1. Germline V gene lookup returns CDR1 LNHDA and CDR2 SQIVND (reference sequence). J was trimmed by 3 bases and V by 6 bases; bases with no gene match: 6. The CDR3 contains 14 residues. CDR3 residues: CASSLGQGYTEAFF. The CDR3, as DNA: TGTGCCAGTAGCCTCGGACAGGGCTACACTGAAGCTTTCTTT.

The V gene is TRBV4-3, the J gene TRBJ2-2; D gene ambiguous. The CDR3 has 15 residues. Trimming shortened V by 1 base and J by 1 base, and 7 bases separated the two germline ends. The V gene's germline CDR1 is LGHNA and CDR2 YSLEER. CDR3 loop: CASSQGLKNTGELFF. CDR3 coding DNA: TGCGCCAGCAGCCAAGGGCTTAAGAACACCGGGGAGCTGTTTTTT.

J is TRBJ2-1 and V is TRBV18; D uncertain. The CDR3 has 14 residues. The V gene's germline CDR1 is KGHSH and CDR2 LQKENI. The V and J ends lost 0 bases and 4 bases respectively, with 7 bases between them. The CDR3 nucleotides are TGTGCCAGCTCACCACCGGCCAGATACAATGAGCAGTTCTTC. Amino acids: CASSPPARYNEQFF.

The CDR3 here is CATSRGTGNNQPQHF. The CDR3 coding sequence is TGTGCCACCAGCAGGGGGACAGGGAATAATCAGCCCCAGCATTTT. The chain combines TRBV15 with TRBJ1-5, with 9 bases fitting TRBD1. CDR1 and CDR2 (germline): LNHNV, YYDKDF (reference sequence). V gave up 3 bases and J gave up 4 bases; unmatched junction bases: 4. The CDR3 is 15 residues long.

Comments on this clone: Other DNA sequences in the same sample also yield this CDR3. CDR3 residues: CASSLGRNTEAFF. Written as DNA, the CDR3 is TGTGCCAGCAGCCTTGGCAGAAACACTGAAGCTTTCTTT. This sequence joins TRBV7-9 and TRBJ1-1; the D is unclear. The V gene's germline CDR1 is SEHNR and CDR2 FQNEAQ (reference sequence). The V gene lost 5 bases and the J gene lost 2 bases, with 9 bases spanning the gap. CDR3 length equals 13 residues. Supplemented by reference TRBV7-9 and TRBJ1-1, the full variable domain reads DTGVSQNPRHKITKRGQNVTFRCDPISEHNRLYWYRQTLGQGPEFLTYFQNEAQLEKSRLLSDRFSAERPKGSFSTLEIQRTEQGDSAMYLCASSLGRNTEAFFGQGTRLTVV.

V and J are TRBV4-1 and TRBJ2-3; the D is unclear. The CDR3 extends over 14 amino acids. V shed 2 bases and J shed 2 bases, with 8 bases lying between them. The germline CDR1 and CDR2 sequences are MGHRA and YSYEKL. The CDR3 nucleotides are TGCGCCAGCAGCCAAACCCCGGACACAGATACGCAGTATTTT. Amino acids: CASSQTPDTDTQYF.

In DNA, the CDR3 is TGTGCCAGCAGTTCCAGGGGTGGGGGCAAAAACATTCAGTACTTC. It encodes CASSSRGGGKNIQYF. The J gene is TRBJ2-4, the V gene TRBV27, with D maybe TRBD1 (6 bases). In germline, CDR1 is MNHEY, CDR2 SMNVEV (reference sequence). Trimming pared 4 bases from V and 3 bases from J, leaving 13 bases between. This CDR3 region has 15 residues.

This clone was counted a single time. V usage is TRBV10-3 and J usage is TRBJ2-1; 9 bases fit TRBD2. The CDR3 consists of 14 residues. The V gene end was trimmed by 5 bases and the J gene end by 8 bases; junction bases not matched to a gene: 7. Germline lookup yields CDR1 ENHRY and CDR2 SYGVKD. The CDR3 loop is CAISLGTSWDEQFF. The CDR3 DNA follows: TGTGCCATCAGTCTCGGGACTAGCTGGGATGAGCAGTTCTTC.

This sequence joins TRBV10-3 and TRBJ2-7; 9 nucleotides agree with TRBD1. V dropped 6 bases and J dropped 5; count of bases not matched to a gene: 5. The CDR3 totals 13 residues. Germline lookup yields CDR1 ENHRY and CDR2 SYGVKD. CDR3 coding DNA: TGTGCCATCAGCCCGACAGGGGGAGACGAGCAGTACTTC. Its protein is CAISPTGGDEQYF.

About this clone: Other nucleotide sequences from this sample produce the same CDR3. The chain is built from TRBV4-1 and TRBJ1-1, with D tentatively TRBD1 (6 bases). Trimming took 0 bases from V and 1 from J, leaving 12 bases between them. The CDR3 runs 16 residues. CDR1 and CDR2 from the germline V gene are MGHRA and YSYEKL. The CDR3 loop reads CASSQDLGQSNTEAFF. Written as DNA, the CDR3 is TGCGCCAGCAGCCAAGATCTCGGACAGTCGAACACTGAAGCTTTCTTT.

V and J are TRBV19 and TRBJ1-4; unclear D gene. The CDR3 spans 15 residues. Trimming removed 7 bases from V and 3 bases from J, with 15 bases in between. From germline, CDR1 is LNHDA and CDR2 SQIVND (reference sequence). CDR3 coding DNA: TGTGCCAGTACACTTGGCGGATCGTCTAATGAAAAACTGTTTTTT. Translated: CASTLGGSSNEKLFF.

This chain links TRBV30 with TRBJ2-7; TRBD2 aligns across 11 bases. V lost 0 bases to trimming and J lost 5 bases; unmatched junction nucleotides: 15. The CDR3 totals 18 residues. Germline CDR1 reads GTSNPN; CDR2 reads SVGIG (reference sequence). CDR3 region: CAWSVGGWTSGLVDEQYF. CDR3 in DNA: TGTGCCTGGAGTGTCGGGGGATGGACTAGCGGGTTGGTGGACGAGCAGTACTTC.